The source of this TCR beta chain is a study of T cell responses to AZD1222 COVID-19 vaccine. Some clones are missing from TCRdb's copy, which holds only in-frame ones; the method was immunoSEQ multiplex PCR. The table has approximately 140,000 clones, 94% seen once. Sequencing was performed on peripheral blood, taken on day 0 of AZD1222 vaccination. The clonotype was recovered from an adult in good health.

The CDR3 spells CASSEDRVDLGNTIYF. The CDR3 region has the DNA TGTGCCAGCAGTGAAGACAGGGTAGATTTAGGAAACACCATATATTTT. This chain connects TRBV2 to TRBJ1-3; D is possibly TRBD1 (6 bases). Trimming removed 1 base at V and 4 bases at J, with 14 bases between. The CDR3 length is 16 residues. Germline loops: CDR1 SNHLY, CDR2 FYNNEI.